This TCR beta chain was obtained from a study of preoperative IRX-2 immunotherapy in early breast cancer. The protocol was immunoSEQ multiplex PCR, while the TCRdb copy is restricted to in-frame clones and leaves out a portion. The data show approximately 34,000 clones, with 90% to 95% seen just once and approximately 6.5% held by the top ten. Treatment defined: preoperative locoregional IRX-2 cytokine immunotherapy. This phase Ib study tested locoregional IRX-2 cytokine immunotherapy given before surgery. The receptor's source is a human donor with breast cancer. This material was acquired from a patient treated with IRX-2 immunotherapy.

The CDR3 loop is CASSSQRESEQYF. CDR3 DNA sequence: TGTGCCAGCAGCTCACAGCGGGAAAGTGAGCAGTACTTC. The chain is built from TRBV7-2 and TRBJ2-7; 7 bases match TRBD2. Germline CDR1 reads SGHTA; CDR2 reads FQGNSA. The V segment lost 4 bases and the J segment 7 bases; nucleotides outside the gene matches: 7. This CDR3 contains 13 residues.